The 29 T cell receptor beta chains below were found in one sample sequenced in a study of OX40 agonist ivuxolimab in advanced cancers. Sequencing used immunoSEQ multiplex PCR; TCRdb keeps in-frame clones, though not all of them. The sample consists of some 83,000 clones, about 89% of them appearing once. The sequences come from CD4+ or CD8+ T cells sorted from blood, collected in a trial of the OX40 agonist ivuxolimab. The receptors were sampled from an adult with an advanced solid tumor such as melanoma, head and neck, liver or kidney cancer.

This chain links TRBV25-1 with TRBJ1-1; 8 bases match TRBD1. Germline V CDR1 and CDR2: MGHDK, SYGVNS. V lost 7 bases to trimming and J lost 1 base; unmatched junction nucleotides: 8. CDR3 length: 15 amino acids. CDR3 in amino acids: CASTATGVTNTEAFF. In DNA form, the CDR3 reads TGTGCCAGCACCGCGACAGGGGTCACGAACACTGAAGCTTTCTTT.

With respect to this clone: A much larger clone differs from this one at a single base, so this may be a read error. The chain recombines TRBV7-2 with TRBJ2-1; D might be TRBD1 (6 bases). The ends were cut back, 1 base at V and 9 bases at J, with 7 bases in the middle. This CDR3 region has 12 residues. Germline V gene lookup returns CDR1 SGHTA and CDR2 FQGNSA. CDR3 DNA sequence: TGTGCCAGCAGCTTAGGGGGGCTTGAGCAGTTCTTC. It specifies CASSLGGLEQFF. The full variable domain, its missing parts supplied by reference TRBV7-2 and TRBJ2-1, is GAGVSQSPSNKVTEKGKDVELRCDPISGHTALYWYRQSLGQGLEFLIYFQGNSAPDKSGLPSDRFSAERTGGSVSTLTIQRTQQEDSAVYLCASSLGGLEQFFGPGTRLTVL.

The rearrangement uses TRBV9 and TRBJ1-6; 10 bases align to TRBD1. J gave up 10 bases and V 3 bases, and 4 bases lay outside the gene matches. The CDR3 extends over 14 amino acids. Germline V gene sequence: CDR1 SGDLS, CDR2 YYNGEE. The CDR3 sequence is CASSAGQGQSPLHF. In DNA, the CDR3 is TGTGCCAGCAGCGCGGGACAGGGGCAATCACCCCTCCACTTT.

The gene calls are TRBV11-2 and TRBJ2-1; 7 bases are a match to TRBD2. Germline loops: CDR1 SGHAT, CDR2 FQNNGV. This CDR3 is built from 11 residues. V trimming: 5 bases; J trimming: 10 bases; junction bases outside the gene matches: 2. CDR3 sequence: CASSEGLEQFF. In DNA form, the CDR3 reads TGTGCCAGCAGCGAGGGACTAGAGCAGTTCTTC.

The gene calls are TRBV19 and TRBJ2-1; the match to TRBD2 covers 8 bases. J was trimmed by 6 bases and V by 7 bases; bases with no gene match: 11. The V gene's germline CDR1 is LNHDA and CDR2 SQIVND (reference sequence). The CDR3 has 15 residues. CDR3 in DNA: TGTGCCAGTACATTGGTGGCGGGAGGTGTCAATGAGCAGTTCTTC. The encoded protein is CASTLVAGGVNEQFF. The variable domain in full, completed from reference TRBV19 and TRBJ2-1, reads DGGITQSPKYLFRKEGQNVTLSCEQNLNHDAMYWYRQDPGQGLRLIYYSQIVNDFQKGDIAEGYSVSREKKESFPLTVTSAQKNPTAFYLCASTLVAGGVNEQFFGPGTRLTVL.

The genes are TRBV6-6 and TRBJ1-1, with no clear D. Germline CDR1 reads MNHNY; CDR2 reads SVGAGI (reference sequence). The germline V and J ends were trimmed by 2 bases and 6 bases, with 10 bases remaining between them. The CDR3 totals 13 residues. The DNA for the CDR3 is TGTGCCAGCAGTTACGGGGAGGGCGCTGAAGCTTTCTTT. This translates into CASSYGEGAEAFF.

The chain uses TRBV27 and TRBJ2-5, with D unclear. CDR1 and CDR2 from the germline V gene are MNHEY and SMNVEV (reference sequence). The CDR3 covers 11 residues. The V end lost 5 bases, the J end lost 0 bases, and 1 base lay between the germline ends. This chain's CDR3 is CASSHQETQYF. CDR3 DNA: TGTGCCAGCAGTCACCAAGAGACCCAGTACTTC.

The chain has TRBV15 and TRBJ1-5, with 8 bases that match TRBD1. The length of the CDR3 is 16 residues. CDR1 is LNHNV and CDR2 is YYDKDF in the germline V gene (reference sequence). V dropped 3 bases and J dropped 4; count of bases not matched to a gene: 8. CDR3 loop: CATSSRTGRTNQPQHF. In DNA form, the CDR3 reads TGTGCCACCAGCAGTAGGACAGGGAGGACTAATCAGCCCCAGCATTTT.

The rearrangement links TRBV30 to TRBJ1-2, with 8 nucleotides matching TRBD1. The trim removed 5 bases at V and 6 bases at J, leaving 5 bases unmatched. The germline gives CDR1 GTSNPN, CDR2 SVGIG (reference sequence). The CDR3 consists of 12 residues. The chain's CDR3 is CAWWTGSDGYTF. CDR3 coding DNA: TGTGCCTGGTGGACAGGGAGCGATGGCTACACCTTC.

V is TRBV7-2 and J is TRBJ2-3; D is undetermined. Trimming took 1 base from V and 1 from J, leaving 9 bases between them. Germline lookup yields CDR1 SGHTA and CDR2 FQGNSA. The CDR3 loop spans 15 amino acids. CDR3 bases: TGTGCCAGCAGCTTAGTTTGGGCTGGCACAGATACGCAGTATTTT. Translating it yields CASSLVWAGTDTQYF.

The V and J genes are TRBV4-2 and TRBJ1-1, with D perhaps TRBD1 (5 bases). V lost 0 bases and J lost 1, with 6 bases in between. From germline, CDR1 is LGHNA and CDR2 YNFKEQ. The CDR3 consists of 14 residues. DNA for the CDR3: TGTGCCAGCAGCCAAGAGACAGCGAACACTGAAGCTTTCTTT. Its translation is CASSQETANTEAFF.

This sequence joins TRBV13 and TRBJ2-1, with D perhaps TRBD1 or TRBD2 (6 bases each). The germline CDR1 and CDR2 sequences are PRHDT and FYEKMQ (reference sequence). V lost 1 base to trimming and J lost 10 bases, with 11 bases between them. CDR3 length: 13 residues. The CDR3 spells CASSLEGGLEQFF. CDR3 nucleotide sequence: TGTGCCAGCAGCTTAGAGGGGGGCTTAGAGCAGTTCTTC. Drawing the rest from reference TRBV13 and TRBJ2-1, the complete variable domain is AAGVIQSPRHLIKEKRETATLKCYPIPRHDTVYWYQQGPGQDPQFLISFYEKMQSDKGSIPDRFSAQQFSDYHSELNMSSLELGDSALYFCASSLEGGLEQFFGPGTRLTVL.

The chain joins TRBV15 to TRBJ2-3; 12 bases map to TRBD2. After removal of 4 bases from V and 2 bases from J, the junction contained 7 bases not matched to a gene. CDR3 length: 17 amino acids. Germline lookup yields CDR1 LNHNV and CDR2 YYDKDF (reference sequence). The CDR3 loop reads CATSMIRTSGATDTQYF. In DNA form, the CDR3 reads TGTGCCACCAGCATGATTAGGACTAGCGGGGCCACAGATACGCAGTATTTT.

This chain joins TRBV11-3 and TRBJ2-7, with no clear D. The CDR3 has 13 amino acids. The V end lost 0 bases, the J end lost 3 bases, and 6 bases lay between the germline ends. Germline CDR1 SGHNT, CDR2 YENEEA. The CDR3, as DNA: TGTGCCAGCAGCTTAGATCGGAGCTACGAGCAGTACTTC. Translated, it gives CASSLDRSYEQYF.

This chain links TRBV27 with TRBJ2-3; 9 bases align to TRBD2. The germline V gene has CDR1 MNHEY and CDR2 SMNVEV (reference sequence). The V gene end was trimmed by 8 bases and the J gene end by 5 bases; junction bases not matched to a gene: 5. This CDR3 spans 13 amino acids. CDR3 in amino acids: CASLSGSLDTQYF. The CDR3, as DNA: TGTGCCAGCCTTAGCGGGAGTTTAGATACGCAGTATTTT.

The rearrangement links TRBV5-1 to TRBJ1-1; D might be TRBD1 (5 bases). The germline CDR1 and CDR2 sequences are SGHRS and YFSETQ. The V gene lost 4 bases and the J gene lost 7 bases, with 17 bases spanning the gap. The length of the CDR3 is 14 residues. The DNA for the CDR3 is TGCGCCAGCAGCGATTGGGCGCGGGGCGATGAAGCTTTCTTT. Its protein product is CASSDWARGDEAFF.

V is TRBV28 and J is TRBJ1-4; D gene ambiguous. Germline values: CDR1 MDHEN, CDR2 SYDVKM. This CDR3 region has 14 residues. The V end was cut by 3 bases, the J end by 8 bases, with 13 bases between. CDR3 sequence: CASSFSDVGEKLFF. CDR3 nucleotide sequence: TGTGCCAGCAGTTTCTCGGACGTCGGGGAAAAACTGTTTTTT.

The chain recombines TRBV6-1 with TRBJ1-5; 8 nucleotides align to TRBD1. Per the germline V gene, CDR1 is MNHNS and CDR2 is SASEGT. The junction had 10 bases not matched to a gene; V was cut back by 6 bases and J by 6 bases. The CDR3 loop spans 15 amino acids. The CDR3 loop reads CASRALTGGSQPQHF. CDR3 coding DNA: TGTGCCAGCAGGGCCCTTACAGGGGGTAGTCAGCCCCAGCATTTT.

The V gene is TRBV6-6, the J gene TRBJ1-2; D not certain. CDR3 length: 12 amino acids. Germline V CDR1 and CDR2: MNHNY, SVGAGI (reference sequence). V lost 2 bases and J 6 bases, leaving 7 bases between the germline ends. The CDR3 region has the DNA TGTGCCAGCAGTTACCGCTCGGATGGCTACACCTTC. It codes for CASSYRSDGYTF.

V and J are TRBV28 and TRBJ2-1; 10 bases are shared with TRBD2. With 6 bases clipped from V and 4 bases from J, the junction kept 3 bases outside the gene matches. The germline gives CDR1 MDHEN, CDR2 SYDVKM. CDR3 size: 14 residues. The CDR3 here is CASRILAGYNEQFF. The CDR3 DNA is TGTGCCAGCAGGATACTAGCGGGATACAATGAGCAGTTCTTC.

The rearrangement joins TRBV6-1 to TRBJ2-1; TRBD2 matches 11 bases. The germline V gene has CDR1 MNHNS and CDR2 SASEGT. The length of the CDR3 is 19 residues. Losses at the gene ends were 3 bases for V and 3 bases for J; bases not matched to a gene: 13. CDR3 DNA: TGTGCCAGCAGTGAGACACCCCCGGGACTAGCGGAGCTCTACAATGAGCAGTTCTTC. Amino acids: CASSETPPGLAELYNEQFF.

V usage is TRBV6-6 and J usage is TRBJ2-7; D unresolved. Germline loops: CDR1 MNHNY, CDR2 SVGAGI (reference sequence). The CDR3 totals 13 residues. Trimming left V 0 bases short and J 2 bases short, with 5 bases between. This chain's CDR3 is CASSYSSTYEQYF. Written as DNA, the CDR3 is TGTGCCAGCAGTTACTCCAGTACCTACGAGCAGTACTTC.

This chain links TRBV2 with TRBJ1-5; D possibly corresponds to TRBD1 (5 bases). Trimming took 3 bases from V and 1 from J, leaving 10 bases between them. In germline, CDR1 is SNHLY, CDR2 FYNNEI. The CDR3 is 15 amino acids. In nucleotides, the CDR3 is TGTGCCAGCAGTGACCAGGGAATAAGCAATCAGCCCCAGCATTTT. Protein sequence: CASSDQGISNQPQHF.

CDR3 protein: CASSEYNRGYEQYF. The CDR3 nucleotides are TGTGCCAGCAGTGAATATAATAGAGGCTACGAGCAGTACTTC. The rearrangement joins TRBV25-1 to TRBJ2-7; D remains ambiguous. Trimming removed 0 bases from V and 3 bases from J, with 9 bases in between. CDR1 and CDR2 from the germline V gene are MGHDK and SYGVNS. This CDR3 spans 14 amino acids.

V usage is TRBV28 and J usage is TRBJ2-7; D tentatively fits TRBD1 or TRBD2 (6 bases each). The germline CDR1 and CDR2 sequences are MDHEN and SYDVKM. The ends were cut back, 6 bases at V and 3 bases at J, with 12 bases in the middle. This CDR3 spans 13 amino acids. The CDR3 DNA follows: TGTGCCAGCAGGAGGGGGGAGAACTACGAGCAGTACTTC. This codes for CASRRGENYEQYF.

The chain has TRBV28 and TRBJ1-5; D perhaps matches TRBD1 (6 bases). Trimming left V 1 base short and J 1 base short, with 11 bases between. Germline assignment: CDR1 MDHEN and CDR2 SYDVKM. The CDR3 totals 16 residues. CDR3 loop: CASSLFRGPSNQPQHF. Written as DNA, the CDR3 is TGTGCCAGCAGTTTATTTCGGGGGCCCAGCAATCAGCCCCAGCATTTT.

This clone appeared a single time. This sequence joins TRBV10-3 and TRBJ1-1; D unclear. The germline gives CDR1 ENHRY, CDR2 SYGVKD. V lost 3 bases to trimming and J lost 0 bases, with 20 bases between them. The CDR3 sequence is 18 residues long. The CDR3 region is CAISDRLDLIQMNTEAFF. CDR3 nucleotides: TGTGCCATCAGTGATCGCTTGGACTTGATACAGATGAACACTGAAGCTTTCTTT.

V gene TRBV7-8 combines with J gene TRBJ1-5; a weak D match, TRBD1 (5 bases). Germline values: CDR1 SGHVS, CDR2 FQNEAQ. The CDR3 is 14 amino acids. Trimming pared 1 base from V and 6 bases from J, leaving 10 bases between. As DNA, the CDR3 is TGTGCCAGCAGCTTAGGAGGGGAAACTCAGCCCCAGCATTTT. The encoded protein is CASSLGGETQPQHF.

The rearrangement links TRBV12-2 to TRBJ1-5. TRBV12-2 is reported as a pseudogene. The CDR3 sequence is 18 residues long. The CDR3 sequence: CASRLANPSGRSNQPQHF. The CDR3 DNA reads TGTGCAAGTCGCTTAGCGAACCCGTCGGGGAGGAGCAATCAGCCCCAGCATTTT.